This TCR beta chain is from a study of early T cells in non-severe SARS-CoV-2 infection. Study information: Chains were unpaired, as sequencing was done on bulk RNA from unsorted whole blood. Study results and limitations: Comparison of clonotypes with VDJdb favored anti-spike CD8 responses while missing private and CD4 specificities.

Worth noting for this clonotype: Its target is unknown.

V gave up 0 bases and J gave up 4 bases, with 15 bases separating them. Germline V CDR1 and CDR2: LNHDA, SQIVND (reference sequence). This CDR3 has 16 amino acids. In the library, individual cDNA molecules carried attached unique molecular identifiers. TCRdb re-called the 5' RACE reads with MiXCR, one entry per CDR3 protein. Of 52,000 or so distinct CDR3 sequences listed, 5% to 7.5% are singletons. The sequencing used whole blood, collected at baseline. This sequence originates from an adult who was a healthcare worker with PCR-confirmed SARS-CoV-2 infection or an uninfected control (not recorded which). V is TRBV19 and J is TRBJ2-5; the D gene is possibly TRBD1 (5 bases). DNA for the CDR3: TGTGCCAGTAGTATAGATGGCAGGGCTTCTTTAGAGACCCAGTACTTC. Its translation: CASSIDGRASLETQYF.